This TCR beta chain came from a study of CD8 T cell repertoires and HIV-1 epitope variants. Study at large: T cells were stimulated with Twenty-five Gag and Nef peptides separately.

Study conclusions and caveats: Nine or ten antigen-specific TCR beta clonotypes were found; six seemed cross-reactive to variants.

Germline V gives CDR1 SGHTA, CDR2 FQGNSA. V lost 7 bases to trimming and J lost 1 base, with 14 bases between them. This CDR3 contains 15 residues. Survey-depth immunoSEQ sequencing covered TCR beta CDR3 regions. Assay: immunoSEQ multiplex PCR; the TCRdb copy retains only in-frame clones and omits some. The data show under 100,000 clones, with more than 65% seen just once and more than 25% held by the top ten. With regard to this clone: Its antigen is not identified.

This clonotype was sampled from a male donor with HIV. Sequencing was carried out using uncultured baseline CD8+ T cells from peripheral blood mononuclear cells (PBMCs). The rearrangement joins TRBV7-2 to TRBJ1-5; D remains unclear. This CDR3 is CASTPLAGSNQPQHF. CDR3 DNA sequence: TGTGCCAGCACCCCCCTGGCCGGGAGCAATCAGCCCCAGCATTTT.